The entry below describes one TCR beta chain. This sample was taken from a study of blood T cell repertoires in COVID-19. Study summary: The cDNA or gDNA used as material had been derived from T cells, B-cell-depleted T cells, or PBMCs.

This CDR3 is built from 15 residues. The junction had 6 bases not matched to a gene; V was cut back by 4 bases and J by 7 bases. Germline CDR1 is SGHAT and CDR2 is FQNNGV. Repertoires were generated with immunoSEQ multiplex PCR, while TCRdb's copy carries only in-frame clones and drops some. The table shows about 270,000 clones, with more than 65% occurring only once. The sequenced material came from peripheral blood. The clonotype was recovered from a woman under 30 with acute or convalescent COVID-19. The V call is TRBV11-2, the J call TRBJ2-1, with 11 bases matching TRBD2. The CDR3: CASSSTSGKRNEQFF. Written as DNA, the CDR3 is TGTGCCAGCAGCTCGACTAGCGGGAAGCGGAATGAGCAGTTCTTC.